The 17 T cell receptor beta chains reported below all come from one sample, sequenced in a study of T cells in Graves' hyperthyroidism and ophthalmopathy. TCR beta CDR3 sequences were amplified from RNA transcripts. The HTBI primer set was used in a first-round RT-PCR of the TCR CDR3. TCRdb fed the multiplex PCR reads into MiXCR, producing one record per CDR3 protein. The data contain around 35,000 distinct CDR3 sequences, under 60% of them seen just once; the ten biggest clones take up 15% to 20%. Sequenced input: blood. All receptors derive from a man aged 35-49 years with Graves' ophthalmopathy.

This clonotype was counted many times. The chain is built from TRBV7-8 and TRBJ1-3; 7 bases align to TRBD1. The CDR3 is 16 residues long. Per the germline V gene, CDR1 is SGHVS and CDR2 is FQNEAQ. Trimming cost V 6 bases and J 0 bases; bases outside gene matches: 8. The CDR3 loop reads CASRPQGRLSGNTIYF. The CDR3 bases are TGTGCCAGCAGACCACAGGGGCGACTCTCTGGAAACACCATATATTTT.

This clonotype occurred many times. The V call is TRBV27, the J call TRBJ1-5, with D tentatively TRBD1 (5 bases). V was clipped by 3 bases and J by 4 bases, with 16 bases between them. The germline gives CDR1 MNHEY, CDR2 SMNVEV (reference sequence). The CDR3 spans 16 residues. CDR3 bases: TGTGCCAGCAGTTTGTTTGGAGGGACGGGGAATCAGCCCCAGCATTTT. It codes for CASSLFGGTGNQPQHF.

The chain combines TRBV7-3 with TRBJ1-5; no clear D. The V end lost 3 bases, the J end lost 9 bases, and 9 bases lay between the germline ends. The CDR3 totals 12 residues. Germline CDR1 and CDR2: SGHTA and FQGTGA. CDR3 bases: TGTGCCAGCAGCTTCGACGCGCCGCCCCAGCATTTT. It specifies CASSFDAPPQHF.

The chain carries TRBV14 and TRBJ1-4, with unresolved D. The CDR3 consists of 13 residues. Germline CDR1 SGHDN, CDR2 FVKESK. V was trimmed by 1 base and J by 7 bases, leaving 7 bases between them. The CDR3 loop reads CASSQGVAEKLFF. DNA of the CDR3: TGTGCCAGCAGCCAAGGCGTTGCTGAAAAACTGTTTTTT.

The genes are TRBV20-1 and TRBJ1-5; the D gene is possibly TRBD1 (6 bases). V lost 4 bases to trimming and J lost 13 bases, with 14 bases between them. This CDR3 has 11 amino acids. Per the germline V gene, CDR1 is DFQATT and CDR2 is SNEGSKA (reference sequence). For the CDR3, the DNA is TGCAGTGCTATCAAAATAGGGGGTCAGCATTTT. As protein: CSAIKIGGQHF.

The CDR3 DNA reads as TGTGCCAGCAGTGAGGGGGTGGGGGGGCGCGGGGGCGCGGCAGCTTTCTTT. Its protein is CASSEGVGGRGGAAAFF. The rearrangement uses TRBV2 and TRBJ1-1, with a tentative D call TRBD1 (6 bases). This CDR3 is built from 17 residues. V lost 3 bases, J lost 10 bases, and 27 bases lay in between. The V gene's germline CDR1 is SNHLY and CDR2 FYNNEI.

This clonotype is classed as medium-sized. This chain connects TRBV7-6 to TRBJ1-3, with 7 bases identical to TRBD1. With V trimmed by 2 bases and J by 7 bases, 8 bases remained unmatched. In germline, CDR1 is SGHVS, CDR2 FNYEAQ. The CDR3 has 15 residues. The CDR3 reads CASSLNRDSTNTIYF. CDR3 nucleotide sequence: TGTGCCAGCAGCTTAAACCGGGACAGCACCAACACCATATATTTT.

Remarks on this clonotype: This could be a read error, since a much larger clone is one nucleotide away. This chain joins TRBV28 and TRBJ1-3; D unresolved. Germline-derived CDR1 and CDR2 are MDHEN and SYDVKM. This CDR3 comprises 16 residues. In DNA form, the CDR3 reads TGTGCCAGCAGTCCCCTTCGGCAGACCCGCGGAAACACCATGTATTTT. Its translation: CASSPLRQTRGNTMYF. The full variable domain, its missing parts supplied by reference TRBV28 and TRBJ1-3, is DVKVTQSSRYLVKRTGEKVFLECVQDMDHENMFWYRQDPGLGLRLIYFSYDVKMKEKGDIPEGYSVSREKKERFSLILESASTNQTSMYLCASSPLRQTRGNTMYFGEGSWLTVV.

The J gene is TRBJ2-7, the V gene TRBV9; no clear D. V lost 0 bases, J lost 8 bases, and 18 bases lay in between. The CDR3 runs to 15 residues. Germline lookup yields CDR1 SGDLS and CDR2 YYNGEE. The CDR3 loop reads CASSVGVGNQPQQYF. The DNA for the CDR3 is TGTGCCAGCAGCGTAGGTGTGGGAAATCAGCCCCAGCAGTACTTC.

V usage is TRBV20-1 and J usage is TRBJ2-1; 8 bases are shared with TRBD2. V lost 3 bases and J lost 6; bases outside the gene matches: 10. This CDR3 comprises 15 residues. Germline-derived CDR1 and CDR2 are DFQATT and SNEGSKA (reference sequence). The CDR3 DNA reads TGCAGTGCTAGCCGCAGCGGGAGTACCTCCAATGAGCAGTTCTTC. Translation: CSASRSGSTSNEQFF.

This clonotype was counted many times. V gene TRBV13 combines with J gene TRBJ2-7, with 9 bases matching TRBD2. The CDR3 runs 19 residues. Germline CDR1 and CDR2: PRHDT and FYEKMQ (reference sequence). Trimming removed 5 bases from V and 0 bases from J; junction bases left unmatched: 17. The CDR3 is CASSLAGQLSGLSSYEQYF. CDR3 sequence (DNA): TGTGCCAGCAGCCTAGCGGGACAACTTAGCGGGTTGAGCTCCTACGAGCAGTACTTC.

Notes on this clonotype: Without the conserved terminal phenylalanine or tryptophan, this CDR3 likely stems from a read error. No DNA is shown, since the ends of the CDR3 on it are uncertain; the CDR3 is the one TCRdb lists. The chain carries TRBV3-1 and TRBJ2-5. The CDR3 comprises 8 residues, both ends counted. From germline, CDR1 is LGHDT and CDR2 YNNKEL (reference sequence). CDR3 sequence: CASSQGNL.

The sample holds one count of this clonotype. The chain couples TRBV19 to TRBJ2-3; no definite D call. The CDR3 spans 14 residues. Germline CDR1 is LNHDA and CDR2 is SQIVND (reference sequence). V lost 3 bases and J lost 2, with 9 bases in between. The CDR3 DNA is TGTGCCAGTAGTATGGGTCGTACCACAGATACGCAGTATTTT. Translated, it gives CASSMGRTTDTQYF.

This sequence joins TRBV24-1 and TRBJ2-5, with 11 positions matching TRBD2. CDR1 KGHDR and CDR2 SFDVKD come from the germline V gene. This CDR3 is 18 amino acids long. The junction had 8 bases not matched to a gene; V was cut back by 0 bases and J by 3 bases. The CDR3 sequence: CATSDLKTSGVLKETQYF. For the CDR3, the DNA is TGTGCCACCAGTGATTTGAAGACTAGCGGGGTCCTAAAAGAGACCCAGTACTTC.

This chain's CDR3 is CASSPGGYSYNEQFF. The CDR3 DNA sequence: TGTGCCAGTAGCCCTGGAGGGTACTCCTACAATGAGCAGTTCTTC. The rearrangement joins TRBV19 to TRBJ2-1, with D maybe TRBD2 (6 bases). Per germline, CDR1 LNHDA and CDR2 SQIVND (reference sequence). Trimming removed 6 bases at V and 0 bases at J, with 12 bases between. This CDR3 comprises 15 residues.

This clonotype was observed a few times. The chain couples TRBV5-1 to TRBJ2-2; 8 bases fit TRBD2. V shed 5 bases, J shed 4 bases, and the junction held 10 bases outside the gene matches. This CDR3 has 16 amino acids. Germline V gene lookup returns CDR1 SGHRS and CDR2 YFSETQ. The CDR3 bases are TGCGCCAGCAGTGTATTGGCGGGAGGCGGCACCGGGGAGCTGTTTTTT. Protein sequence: CASSVLAGGGTGELFF.

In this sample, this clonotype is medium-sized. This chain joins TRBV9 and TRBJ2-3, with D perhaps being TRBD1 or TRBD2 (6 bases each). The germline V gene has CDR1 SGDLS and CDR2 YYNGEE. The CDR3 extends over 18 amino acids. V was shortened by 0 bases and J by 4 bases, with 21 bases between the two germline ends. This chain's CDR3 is CASSVEFGGGSLADTQYF. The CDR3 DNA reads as TGTGCCAGCAGCGTAGAATTCGGGGGCGGTAGCCTGGCAGATACGCAGTATTTT.